A single sample gave rise to the 5 T cell receptor beta chains below, sequenced in a study of tumor-infiltrating lymphocytes in primary liver carcinoma. Co-extraction of both nucleic acids (RNA and DNA) used roughly 18-32 mg of unsorted bulk tissue. cDNA specific to TCR beta was made from 500 ng of total RNA, with a constant-region primer employed for priming. Slightly modified ARM-PCR with three nested multiplex PCR rounds yielded TCR beta libraries. Use of TRBV1-TRBV30 forward primers with a C-beta reverse primer characterized the first two PCR rounds, which lasted around 9 cycles each. TCRdb analysed the multiplex PCR reads with MiXCR anew, one entry per CDR3 protein. The repertoire holds 45,000 or so distinct CDR3 sequences, with around 70% as singletons. Material for sequencing was liver tumor tissue from sampling region 2. Subset defined: tumor region T2, inferior pole. The receptors derive from a man aged 35-49 years with primary liver carcinoma and hepatitis B virus infection.

With respect to this clonotype: Germline is not matched at one junction end, which may reflect a read error. The chain has TRBV11-1 and TRBJ2-3, with D perhaps matching TRBD1 or TRBD2 (5 bases each). Germline V gene sequence: CDR1 SGHAT, CDR2 FQDESV (reference sequence). This CDR3 has 19 residues. The CDR3 DNA sequence: TGCGCCAGCAGCTCTGGGGGAAGCCCTGATGGAGCCCGCTCAGATACGCAGTATTTT. Protein product: CASSSGGSPDGARSDTQYF.

In regard to this clonotype: One end of the junction is discordant with germline, which a read error may explain. The chain recombines TRBV6-6 with TRBJ2-1; D unclear. This CDR3 comprises 14 residues. Germline-derived CDR1 and CDR2 are MNHNY and SVGAGI (reference sequence). CDR3 DNA sequence: TGTGCCAGCAGTTCCCGGAGTACCCCCCTCGGGCAGTCCTTC. Encoded protein: CASSSRSTPLGQSF.

This chain joins TRBV11-3 and TRBJ2-3, with 8 bases lining up with TRBD2. From germline, CDR1 is SGHNT and CDR2 YENEEA. The V gene end was trimmed by 6 bases and the J gene end by 3 bases; junction bases not matched to a gene: 14. The CDR3 covers 17 residues. In DNA form, the CDR3 reads TGTGCCAGCAGTCTTGCGACAAGCGGGAGTCAAACAGATACGCAGTATTTT. Translation: CASSLATSGSQTDTQYF. Full variable domain (outside the CDR3, taken from reference TRBV11-3 and TRBJ2-3): EAGVVQSPRYKIIEKKQPVAFWCNPISGHNTLYWYLQNLGQGPELLIRYENEEAVDDSQLPKDRFSAERLKGVDSTLKIQPAELGDSAVYLCASSLATSGSQTDTQYFGPGTRLTVL.

Notes on this clonotype: The missing conserved phenylalanine or tryptophan at the end of this CDR3 makes a read error likely. The rearrangement uses TRBV11-2 and TRBJ2-5; 10 nucleotides align to TRBD2. The CDR3 contains 17 residues. The V segment lost 2 bases and the J segment 8 bases; nucleotides outside the gene matches: 14. Germline V CDR1 and CDR2: SGHAT, FQNNGV. CDR3 coding DNA: TGTGCCAGCAGCTTAAGACTAGCGGGTGACACGAGCGAAACCCAGTACATC. This codes for CASSLRLAGDTSETQYI.

Note on this clonotype: Its ends do not fully match the called genes, so a read error is possible. The V gene is TRBV5-1, the J gene TRBJ2-2, with a possible D match to TRBD2 (5 bases). The CDR3 loop spans 13 amino acids. In germline, CDR1 is SGHRS, CDR2 YFSETQ. The CDR3 DNA reads TGCGCCAGCAGTCGCGCTAACACTGGGGAGCAGTTTTTT. It encodes CASSRANTGEQFF.